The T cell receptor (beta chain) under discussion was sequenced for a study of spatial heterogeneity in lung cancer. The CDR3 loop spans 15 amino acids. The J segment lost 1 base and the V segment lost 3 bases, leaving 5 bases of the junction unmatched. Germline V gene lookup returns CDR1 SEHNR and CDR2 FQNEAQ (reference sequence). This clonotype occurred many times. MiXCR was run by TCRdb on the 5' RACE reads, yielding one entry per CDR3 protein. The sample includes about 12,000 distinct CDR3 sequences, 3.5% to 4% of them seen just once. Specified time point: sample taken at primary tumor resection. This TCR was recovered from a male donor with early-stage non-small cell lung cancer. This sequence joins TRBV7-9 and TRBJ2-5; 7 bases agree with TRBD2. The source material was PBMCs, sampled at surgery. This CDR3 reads CASSFEGGGQETQYF. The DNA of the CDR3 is TGTGCCAGCAGCTTCGAGGGCGGGGGCCAAGAGACCCAGTACTTC.